This T cell receptor (beta chain) is drawn from a study of blood T cells in healthy people across ages. Points from the study as a whole: Diversity estimates from one million T cells were considered underestimates.

The CDR3 runs to 13 residues. V was shortened by 6 bases and J by 7 bases, with 13 bases between the two germline ends. Germline-derived CDR1 and CDR2 are SEHNR and FQNEAQ (reference sequence). The table lists this clonotype with many counts. Its specificity is unknown. PCR was performed a second time for roughly 7 to 11 cycles using a sample-barcoded 5' primer and a J-beta primer mix. One entry per CDR3 protein results from TCRdb running MiXCR on the 5' RACE reads. This table holds about 650,000 distinct CDR3 sequences, about 32% found once. V gene TRBV7-9 combines with J gene TRBJ2-1; D ambiguous. This TCR was recovered from a woman of 80 years or more in good health. Source material: blood. The CDR3 loop is CASSARTVNEQFF. The CDR3 DNA reads as TGTGCCAGCAGTGCTCGGACGGTGAATGAGCAGTTCTTC.